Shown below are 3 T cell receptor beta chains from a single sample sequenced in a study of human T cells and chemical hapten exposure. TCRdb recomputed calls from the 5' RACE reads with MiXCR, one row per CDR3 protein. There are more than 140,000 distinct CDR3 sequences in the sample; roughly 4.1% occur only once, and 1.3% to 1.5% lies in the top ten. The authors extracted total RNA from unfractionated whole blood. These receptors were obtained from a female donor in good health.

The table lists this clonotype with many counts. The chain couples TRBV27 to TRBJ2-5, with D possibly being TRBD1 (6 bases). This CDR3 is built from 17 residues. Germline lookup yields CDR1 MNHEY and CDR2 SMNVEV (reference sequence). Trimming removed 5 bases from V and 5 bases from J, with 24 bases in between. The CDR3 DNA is TGTGCCAGCAGTCAATCTCCCCGGACAGCCATTCGGGAGACCCAGTACTTC. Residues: CASSQSPRTAIRETQYF.

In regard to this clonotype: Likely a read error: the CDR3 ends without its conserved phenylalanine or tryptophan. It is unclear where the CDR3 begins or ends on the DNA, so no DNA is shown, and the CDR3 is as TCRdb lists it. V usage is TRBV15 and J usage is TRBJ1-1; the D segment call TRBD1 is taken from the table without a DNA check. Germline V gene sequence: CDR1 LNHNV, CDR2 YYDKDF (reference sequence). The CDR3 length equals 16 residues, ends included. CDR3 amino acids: CATSRSRQGSRGEAGG.

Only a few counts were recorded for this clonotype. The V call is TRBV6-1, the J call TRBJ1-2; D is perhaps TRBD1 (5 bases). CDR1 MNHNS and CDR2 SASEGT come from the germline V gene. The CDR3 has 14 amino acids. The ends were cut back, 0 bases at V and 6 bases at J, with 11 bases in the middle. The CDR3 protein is CASSEARGRDGYTF. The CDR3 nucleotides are TGTGCCAGCAGTGAAGCGAGGGGACGCGATGGCTACACCTTC.